Following are 28 T cell receptor beta chains from one sample sequenced in a study of beta chain features in type 1 diabetes. The sequenced template was cDNA made from the entire isolated RNA. Repertoires were generated with immunoSEQ multiplex PCR, while TCRdb's copy carries only in-frame clones and drops some. The table lists 300,000 to 400,000 clones, around 12% of them singletons. Sequencing was done on a sample of naive CD4+ T cells from blood. The source is a man younger than 30 in good health.

This clone was observed a few times. The CDR3, as DNA: TGTGCCAGCAGCCAAGACACCGGACAGGGTGACACTGAAGCTTTCTTT. It translates to CASSQDTGQGDTEAFF. This chain joins TRBV4-2 and TRBJ1-1; 8 nucleotides match TRBD1. This CDR3 region has 16 residues. J was trimmed by 3 bases and V by 0 bases; bases with no gene match: 6. Germline values: CDR1 LGHNA, CDR2 YNFKEQ.

This clone was observed a handful of times. This chain joins TRBV6-6 and TRBJ1-1, with 12 bases matching TRBD1. This CDR3 spans 16 amino acids. The germline gives CDR1 MNHNY, CDR2 SVGAGI (reference sequence). Germline trimming cut 8 bases from V and 6 bases from J; bases unmatched to any gene: 13. The CDR3 DNA reads TGTGCCAGCCAAACCGGGACAGGGGGCGGTACCGCTGAAGCTTTCTTT. Translating gives CASQTGTGGGTAEAFF.

This clone was counted between two and nine times. The chain is built from TRBV28 and TRBJ2-7; no clear D. V was shortened by 6 bases and J by 1 base, with 16 bases between the two germline ends. The length of the CDR3 is 15 residues. CDR1 MDHEN and CDR2 SYDVKM come from the germline V gene. The CDR3 region is CASRQVSTLSYEQYF. The CDR3 coding sequence is TGTGCCAGCAGGCAGGTCTCCACTCTTTCCTACGAGCAGTACTTC.

The chain has TRBV11-2 and TRBJ2-3; D may be TRBD2 (6 bases). V lost 3 bases, J lost 4 bases, and 11 bases lay in between. The CDR3 totals 14 residues. Looked up from germline, CDR1 is SGHAT and CDR2 is FQNNGV. The CDR3 loop reads CASSFLTGADTQYF. For the CDR3, the DNA is TGTGCCAGCAGCTTTTTGACGGGAGCAGATACGCAGTATTTT.

This clone turned up a few times. DNA of the CDR3: TGTGCCAGCAGTGAATCGGGGGTAGTCTACGAGCAGTACTTC. Translating gives CASSESGVVYEQYF. The V call is TRBV25-1, the J call TRBJ2-7, with D perhaps TRBD2 (6 bases). Trimming shortened V by 1 base and J by 3 bases, and 10 bases separated the two germline ends. CDR3 length equals 14 residues. The V gene's germline CDR1 is MGHDK and CDR2 SYGVNS.

The gene calls are TRBV18 and TRBJ1-2; D remains ambiguous. The V and J ends lost 3 bases and 6 bases respectively, with 5 bases between them. Germline CDR1 KGHSH, CDR2 LQKENI. This CDR3 has 11 amino acids. In nucleotides, the CDR3 is TGTGCCAGCTCACCCAGTGATGGCTACACCTTC. Translated: CASSPSDGYTF. Together with reference TRBV18 and TRBJ1-2, the CDR3 gives the full variable domain: NAGVMQNPRHLVRRRGQEARLRCSPMKGHSHVYWYRQLPEEGLKFMVYLQKENIIDESGMPKERFSAEFPKEGPSILRIQQVVRGDSAAYFCASSPSDGYTFGSGTRLTVV.

V usage is TRBV9 and J usage is TRBJ2-2; 8 positions agree with TRBD2. The trim removed 0 bases at V and 0 bases at J, leaving 4 bases unmatched. Germline CDR1 SGDLS, CDR2 YYNGEE. This CDR3 has 17 residues. CDR3 sequence: CASSVGGGTSNTGELFF. As DNA, the CDR3 is TGTGCCAGCAGCGTAGGCGGGGGGACCTCGAACACCGGGGAGCTGTTTTTT.

This clone came up a few times. The sample carries other DNA sequences with the same CDR3. V gene TRBV7-3 combines with J gene TRBJ2-1; 7 nucleotides agree with TRBD1. The CDR3 contains 14 residues. Trimming cost V 5 bases and J 2 bases; bases outside gene matches: 3. Looked up from germline, CDR1 is SGHTA and CDR2 is FQGTGA. The CDR3 nucleotides are TGTGCCAGCAGCCCGGGACAGACCTACAATGAGCAGTTCTTC. As protein: CASSPGQTYNEQFF.

In its sample, this clone was seen a few times. The rearrangement links TRBV7-2 to TRBJ1-2; D unclear. The CDR3 is 15 residues long. The V gene's germline CDR1 is SGHTA and CDR2 FQGNSA. V gave up 5 bases and J gave up 4 bases, with 17 bases separating them. The CDR3 DNA is TGTGCCAGCAGCCCCCAGGCCGAGCCAATCTATGGCTACACCTTC. As protein: CASSPQAEPIYGYTF.

For the CDR3, the DNA is TGTGCCAGCAGTTACGACAGCTTAGAGACCCAGTACTTC. It yields the protein CASSYDSLETQYF. This sequence joins TRBV6-6 and TRBJ2-5, with D maybe TRBD1 (5 bases). CDR1 is MNHNY, CDR2 SVGAGI, per germline (reference sequence). This CDR3 has 13 residues. V gave up 2 bases and J gave up 4 bases, with 8 bases separating them.

The chain is built from TRBV7-2 and TRBJ2-3; 8 bases are shared with TRBD1. The CDR3 is 14 residues long. CDR1 and CDR2 from the germline V gene are SGHTA and FQGNSA. V was pared by 4 bases and J by 1 base, with 1 base of the junction left unmatched. As DNA, the CDR3 is TGTGCCAGCAGCTGGACAGGGCGCACAGATACGCAGTATTTT. This sequence encodes CASSWTGRTDTQYF.

This clone has more than one count but fewer than ten. The gene calls are TRBV5-1 and TRBJ2-7; 7 bases are a match to TRBD1. The CDR3 sequence is 14 residues long. Germline CDR1 SGHRS, CDR2 YFSETQ. After removal of 0 bases from V and 5 bases from J, the junction contained 5 bases not matched to a gene. Here the CDR3 DNA reads TGCGCCAGCAGCTTGGGAGGGGGCCATAACGAGCAGTACTTC. This gives the protein CASSLGGGHNEQYF.

V usage is TRBV6-5 and J usage is TRBJ2-7, with D possibly matching TRBD1 (5 bases). V lost 2 bases and J 3 bases, leaving 14 bases between the germline ends. This CDR3 has 15 residues. Germline CDR1 reads MNHEY; CDR2 reads SVGAGI. CDR3 bases: TGTGCCAGCAGTTACGAGGCAGGGTCCCTCTACGAGCAGTACTTC. Translating gives CASSYEAGSLYEQYF.

The chain combines TRBV7-2 with TRBJ2-7; 7 positions agree with TRBD2. The V gene end was trimmed by 6 bases and the J gene end by 4 bases; junction bases not matched to a gene: 9. The CDR3 is 14 amino acids. Germline CDR1 SGHTA, CDR2 FQGNSA. This CDR3 is CASRIGLGLYEQYF. DNA of the CDR3: TGTGCCAGCAGGATAGGACTAGGTTTATACGAGCAGTACTTC.

The chain carries TRBV28 and TRBJ1-2; D remains ambiguous. Germline CDR1 reads MDHEN; CDR2 reads SYDVKM. CDR3 size: 12 residues. V shed 6 bases and J shed 4 bases, with 9 bases lying between them. CDR3 amino acids: CASSVQIYGYTF. As DNA, the CDR3 is TGTGCCAGCAGCGTACAGATCTATGGCTACACCTTC.

This clone appeared a few times. V usage is TRBV18 and J usage is TRBJ2-3; D may be TRBD2 (6 bases). Per the germline V gene, CDR1 is KGHSH and CDR2 is LQKENI. CDR3 length: 14 amino acids. V shed 3 bases and J shed 2 bases, with 9 bases lying between them. The CDR3 DNA reads as TGTGCCAGCTCACCGGGGACTGACACAGATACGCAGTATTTT. Translated, it gives CASSPGTDTDTQYF.

V is TRBV13 and J is TRBJ1-2; 12 bases are shared with TRBD1. The J segment lost 4 bases and the V segment lost 5 bases, leaving 5 bases of the junction unmatched. The CDR3 loop spans 15 amino acids. Germline CDR1 and CDR2: PRHDT and FYEKMQ (reference sequence). CDR3: CASSQGDRGPYGYTF. In DNA form, the CDR3 reads TGTGCCAGCAGCCAAGGGGACAGGGGGCCCTATGGCTACACCTTC.

The sample holds a few counts of this clone. The chain uses TRBV5-4 and TRBJ2-7; 13 nucleotides line up with TRBD2. V gave up 0 bases and J gave up 2 bases; unmatched junction bases: 8. The CDR3 contains 18 residues. The germline V gene encodes CDR1 SGHNT and CDR2 YYREEE (reference sequence). As DNA, the CDR3 is TGTGCCAGCAGCTTGGATCGTACTAGCGGGAGGGAGGCCTACGAGCAGTACTTC. As protein: CASSLDRTSGREAYEQYF.

This clone was picked up a small number of times. The V gene is TRBV5-6, the J gene TRBJ2-2, with a weak D call TRBD2 (5 bases). CDR3 size: 15 residues. V shed 1 base and J shed 3 bases, with 10 bases lying between them. Looked up from germline, CDR1 is SGHDT and CDR2 is YYEEEE. The CDR3: CASSLRWGDTGELFF. CDR3 in DNA: TGTGCCAGCAGCTTGAGGTGGGGAGACACCGGGGAGCTGTTTTTT.

The genes are TRBV7-8 and TRBJ2-7; 9 bases line up with TRBD1. The germline V gene encodes CDR1 SGHVS and CDR2 FQNEAQ. The CDR3 is 18 residues long. Unmatched junction bases numbered 21, after V lost 5 bases and J lost 7 bases. In nucleotides, the CDR3 is TGTGCCAGCAGCCCACCCAATGGGCCGGGACAGGGTCTTGGAGAGCAGTACTTC. Protein product: CASSPPNGPGQGLGEQYF.

This clone appeared a single time. The chain couples TRBV28 to TRBJ1-2, with 8 bases that match TRBD1. Looked up from germline, CDR1 is MDHEN and CDR2 is SYDVKM. Trimming removed 6 bases from V and 6 bases from J; junction bases left unmatched: 6. CDR3 length: 13 amino acids. CDR3 region: CASRRQGRDGYTF. The CDR3 DNA reads as TGTGCCAGCAGAAGACAGGGGAGGGATGGCTACACCTTC.

About this clone itself: This CDR3 is also generated by other DNA sequences in the sample. V gene TRBV29-1 combines with J gene TRBJ2-5; 10 bases map to TRBD1. Germline V CDR1 and CDR2: SQVTM, ANQGSEA. Trimming cost V 4 bases and J 5 bases; bases outside gene matches: 1. The CDR3 covers 12 residues. This chain's CDR3 is CSVGGQGETQYF. The CDR3 nucleotides are TGCAGCGTTGGGGGACAGGGGGAGACCCAGTACTTC.

In this sample, this clone turned up a few times. V is TRBV6-5 and J is TRBJ2-3; 7 bases line up with TRBD2. The germline CDR1 and CDR2 sequences are MNHEY and SVGAGI. The CDR3 is 14 amino acids. V gave up 8 bases and J gave up 5 bases; unmatched junction bases: 10. This CDR3 is CASHRGSKEDTQYF. DNA for the CDR3: TGTGCCAGCCATCGCGGGAGTAAGGAAGATACGCAGTATTTT.

The V gene is TRBV7-8, the J gene TRBJ2-1; 9 nucleotides line up with TRBD2. Trimming took 6 bases from V and 6 from J; bases not matched to a gene: 9. Germline-derived CDR1 and CDR2 are SGHVS and FQNEAQ. The CDR3 is made up of 15 amino acids. CDR3 sequence: CASRGRGGPSNEQFF. In nucleotides, the CDR3 is TGTGCCAGCAGGGGGCGGGGGGGCCCCTCCAATGAGCAGTTCTTC.

This clone has only a few counts. The CDR3 loop is CSASQGAPGNTIYF. The CDR3 DNA reads TGCAGCGCCTCGCAGGGGGCACCTGGAAACACCATATATTTT. J is TRBJ1-3 and V is TRBV29-1, with 8 bases lining up with TRBD1. Germline V gene sequence: CDR1 SQVTM, CDR2 ANQGSEA. V was pared by 7 bases and J by 2 bases, with 7 bases of the junction left unmatched. The CDR3 totals 14 residues.

About this clone itself: Other DNA sequences in this sample translate to the same CDR3. CDR3 sequence: CASSVGQGAYEQYF. For the CDR3, the DNA is TGTGCCAGCAGCGTAGGGCAGGGGGCATACGAGCAGTACTTC. The V call is TRBV9, the J call TRBJ2-7, with TRBD1 identical over 8 bases. CDR3 length: 14 residues. The V gene end was trimmed by 0 bases and the J gene end by 4 bases; junction bases not matched to a gene: 3. CDR1 SGDLS and CDR2 YYNGEE come from the germline V gene.

The chain recombines TRBV7-8 with TRBJ2-7; perhaps TRBD2 as D (6 bases). The CDR3 spans 14 residues. CDR1 and CDR2 from the germline V gene are SGHVS and FQNEAQ. The V end was cut by 3 bases, the J end by 5 bases, with 14 bases between. CDR3 nucleotides: TGTGCCAGCAGCTTGGCCGGGACTCCACACGAGCAGTACTTC. The encoded protein is CASSLAGTPHEQYF.

The J gene is TRBJ2-3, the V gene TRBV5-4; 9 bases line up with TRBD2. Germline lookup yields CDR1 SGHNT and CDR2 YYREEE (reference sequence). The CDR3 length is 15 residues. Trimming took 4 bases from V and 3 from J; bases not matched to a gene: 6. The CDR3 nucleotides read TGTGCCAGCAGCCGCGGGGGGGCAGGAACAGATACGCAGTATTTT. Encoded protein: CASSRGGAGTDTQYF.